These T cell receptor beta chains were read from a single sample in a study of blood T cell repertoires in COVID-19. Repertoires were generated with immunoSEQ multiplex PCR, while TCRdb's copy carries only in-frame clones and drops some. The sample lists some 140,000 clones, roughly 71% seen once, with over 15% in the top ten. Sequencing used peripheral blood. The receptors stem from a man older than 75 with acute or convalescent COVID-19. The CDR3 runs from the conserved cysteine through the conserved F or W.

j_call v_call cdr3_aa
TRBJ1-2 TRBV30 CASLVHGYTF
TRBJ1-3 TRBV28 CASSSVTSGQTSTGNTIYF
TRBJ1-5 TRBV19 CASSTIRRGGFQPQHF
TRBJ2-1 TRBV2 CASLRGQYNEQFF
TRBJ2-7 TRBV6-5 CASGGLAGAYEQYF
TRBJ2-5 TRBV6-5 CASTPGRQGGETQYF
TRBJ2-2 TRBV3-1/TRBV3-2 CASSHRILDRMGTGELFF
TRBJ2-4 TRBV10-2 CASSESSRLAGASPQYF
TRBJ2-7 TRBV5-3 CARSLVSGEQYF
TRBJ2-2 TRBV4-2 CASSRGQGNTGELFF
TRBJ2-1 TRBV19 CASSLLAGGRKQPYNEQFF
TRBJ2-7 TRBV18 CASSPGTDAYEQYF
TRBJ2-5 TRBV7-2 CASSLKGGGKTQYF
TRBJ2-1 TRBV30 CAWSGLSIENEQFF
TRBJ2-4 TRBV2 CASSIDSGGWTKNIQYF
TRBJ1-6 TRBV10-3 CAISESNPGNSPLHF
TRBJ1-2 TRBV4-1 CASSQVPGSAYGYTF
TRBJ2-1 TRBV4-2 CASSQVEERYNEQFF
TRBJ2-1 TRBV5-1 CASSWLWDNSLGNEQFF
TRBJ1-2 TRBV9 CASSKAGRGTYGYTF
TRBJ1-6 TRBV9 CASSAGTGVSPLHF
TRBJ1-1 TRBV4-2 CASSQDGTGTNTEAFF
TRBJ2-3 TRBV2 CASSFETGDTQYF